The 25 T cell receptor beta chains listed next were all sequenced from one sample in a study of T cell responses to AZD1222 COVID-19 vaccine. The protocol was immunoSEQ multiplex PCR, while the TCRdb copy is restricted to in-frame clones and leaves out a portion. Of some 130,000 clones in the sample, more than 85% were seen once. Sequences were derived from peripheral blood, sampled on day 0 of AZD1222 vaccination. The receptors shown here come from an adult in good health.

The J gene is TRBJ1-3, the V gene TRBV27; possibly TRBD1 for D (5 bases). The CDR3 is 19 amino acids. Germline CDR1 reads MNHEY; CDR2 reads SMNVEV (reference sequence). V lost 0 bases to trimming and J lost 0 bases, with 18 bases between them. The CDR3 bases are TGTGCCAGCAGTTTATCGAGTTTATCATTGGGGGACTCTGGAAACACCATATATTTT. It yields the protein CASSLSSLSLGDSGNTIYF.

This sequence joins TRBV7-2 and TRBJ2-2; TRBD2 matches 7 bases. Per the germline V gene, CDR1 is SGHTA and CDR2 is FQGNSA. V shed 5 bases and J 7 bases; nucleotides not matched to a gene: 10. This CDR3 is built from 15 residues. CDR3 sequence: CASSPRTSWDGELFF. CDR3 in DNA: TGTGCCAGCAGCCCTCGGACTAGTTGGGACGGGGAGCTGTTTTTT.

The rearrangement joins TRBV19 to TRBJ1-2; D perhaps matches TRBD1 (5 bases). Trimming removed 7 bases from V and 6 bases from J, with 15 bases in between. CDR3 length equals 13 residues. Looked up from germline, CDR1 is LNHDA and CDR2 is SQIVND (reference sequence). The CDR3 loop reads CASMGGPLDGYTF. The CDR3 nucleotides read TGTGCCAGTATGGGGGGTCCCCTTGATGGCTACACCTTC.

As DNA, the CDR3 is TGTGCCAGCACCCCCGCCTCTAGCGGGAGGTATGAGACCCAGTACTTC. Residues: CASTPASSGRYETQYF. This chain connects TRBV6-6 to TRBJ2-5, with 11 nucleotides matching TRBD2. This CDR3 has 16 amino acids. The ends lost 7 bases at V and 5 bases at J; junction bases unmatched: 12. CDR1 is MNHNY and CDR2 is SVGAGI in the germline V gene (reference sequence).

The genes are TRBV10-1 and TRBJ1-2, with a weak D call TRBD1 (5 bases). There are 13 residues in the CDR3. V lost 3 bases to trimming and J lost 3 bases, with 8 bases between them. The germline CDR1 and CDR2 sequences are WNHNN and SYGVQD (reference sequence). CDR3 in amino acids: CASSDRADYGYTF. The CDR3, as DNA: TGCGCCAGCAGTGACAGGGCGGACTATGGCTACACCTTC.

This clone has just one count. V is TRBV11-1 and J is TRBJ2-7; 8 bases line up with TRBD2. The CDR3 runs 14 residues. Germline CDR1 and CDR2: SGHAT and FQDESV (reference sequence). The V gene end was trimmed by 5 bases and the J gene end by 5 bases; junction bases not matched to a gene: 8. The CDR3 sequence is CASSPGLATDEQYF. For the CDR3, the DNA is TGTGCCAGCAGCCCCGGACTAGCCACGGACGAGCAGTACTTC.

This sequence joins TRBV27 and TRBJ1-2, with D perhaps TRBD1 (5 bases). Germline V lookup: CDR1 MNHEY, CDR2 SMNVEV (reference sequence). The V end was cut by 2 bases, the J end by 0 bases, with 10 bases between. This CDR3 region has 15 residues. DNA for the CDR3: TGTGCCAGCAGTTTAGGGCGGGGGACTAACTATGGCTACACCTTC. It yields the protein CASSLGRGTNYGYTF.

The gene calls are TRBV30 and TRBJ1-2; TRBD1 matches 7 bases. V lost 4 bases, J lost 7 bases, and 3 bases stayed unmatched. This CDR3 is 11 amino acids long. The germline gives CDR1 GTSNPN, CDR2 SVGIG (reference sequence). The CDR3 here is CAWTGGVGYTF. CDR3 DNA sequence: TGTGCCTGGACAGGGGGTGTTGGCTACACCTTC. Full variable domain (rest looked up from reference TRBV30 and TRBJ1-2): SQTIHQWPATLVQPVGSPLSLECTVEGTSNPNLYWYRQAAGRGLQLLFYSVGIGQISSEVPQNLSASRPQDRQFILSSKKLLLSDSGFYLCAWTGGVGYTFGSGTRLTVV.

The chain carries TRBV10-3 and TRBJ2-3, with 7 bases fitting TRBD2. This CDR3 has 12 residues. Germline V gene sequence: CDR1 ENHRY, CDR2 SYGVKD. With V trimmed by 9 bases and J by 5 bases, 5 bases remained unmatched. This chain's CDR3 is CAMAGVVDTQYF. CDR3 sequence (DNA): TGTGCCATGGCGGGAGTTGTAGATACGCAGTATTTT.

The chain's CDR3 is CASSYSFDRGDGYTF. The CDR3 region has the DNA TGTGCCAGCAGTTACTCTTTCGACAGGGGAGATGGCTACACCTTC. V is TRBV6-5 and J is TRBJ1-2; 8 bases are shared with TRBD1. This CDR3 is built from 15 residues. The J segment lost 6 bases and the V segment lost 0 bases, leaving 6 bases of the junction unmatched. Per the germline V gene, CDR1 is MNHEY and CDR2 is SVGAGI.

The V call is TRBV18, the J call TRBJ2-3; D remains ambiguous. V was cut by 5 bases and J by 1 base, with 13 bases left in between. The germline CDR1 and CDR2 sequences are KGHSH and LQKENI. This CDR3 is 15 amino acids long. CDR3 sequence reads: CASSSVAARTDTQYF. The CDR3 DNA reads TGTGCCAGCTCATCCGTAGCAGCTCGCACAGATACGCAGTATTTT. Based on the CDR3 plus reference TRBV18 and TRBJ2-3, the full variable domain is NAGVMQNPRHLVRRRGQEARLRCSPMKGHSHVYWYRQLPEEGLKFMVYLQKENIIDESGMPKERFSAEFPKEGPSILRIQQVVRGDSAAYFCASSSVAARTDTQYFGPGTRLTVL.

The CDR3 nucleotides are TGTGCCATCAGGGACGGGGAATTAAGCAATCAGCCCCAGCATTTT. Encoded protein: CAIRDGELSNQPQHF. The genes are TRBV10-3 and TRBJ1-5; D gene uncertain. Between the trimmed V and J ends, which lost 6 bases and 1 base, there was a span of 13 bases. The CDR3 runs 15 residues. CDR1 is ENHRY, CDR2 SYGVKD, per germline.

The genes are TRBV5-1 and TRBJ2-1; no firm D call. V dropped 6 bases and J dropped 7 bases, with 17 bases sitting between them. CDR1 SGHRS and CDR2 YFSETQ come from the germline V gene. This CDR3 contains 14 residues. The CDR3: CASTLGFRDNEQFF. The CDR3 region has the DNA TGCGCCAGCACCCTTGGATTTAGGGATAATGAGCAGTTCTTC. The full variable domain, rest sourced from reference TRBV5-1 and TRBJ2-1, is KAGVTQTPRYLIKTRGQQVTLSCSPISGHRSVSWYQQTPGQGLQFLFEYFSETQRNKGNFPGRFSGRQFSNSRSEMNVSTLELGDSALYLCASTLGFRDNEQFFGPGTRLTVL.

The gene calls are TRBV20-1 and TRBJ2-5; 13 nucleotides agree with TRBD2. J lost 5 bases, V lost 3 bases, and 3 bases had no gene match. Germline loops: CDR1 DFQATT, CDR2 SNEGSKA (reference sequence). The CDR3 is 14 amino acids. The CDR3 loop is CSASMTSGGETQYF. The CDR3 nucleotides are TGCAGTGCTAGTATGACTAGCGGGGGGGAGACCCAGTACTTC.

The V gene is TRBV10-1, the J gene TRBJ2-7; TRBD2 agrees at 7 bases. Germline V CDR1 and CDR2: WNHNN, SYGVQD (reference sequence). Trimming took 5 bases from V and 1 from J; bases not matched to a gene: 5. The CDR3 loop spans 14 amino acids. As DNA, the CDR3 is TGCGCCAGCAGTAGCGGGATAGCTTCCTACGAGCAGTACTTC. This encodes CASSSGIASYEQYF.

This sequence joins TRBV19 and TRBJ2-1; 8 bases align to TRBD1. The CDR3 covers 15 residues. The germline V gene encodes CDR1 LNHDA and CDR2 SQIVND (reference sequence). V lost 8 bases to trimming and J lost 5 bases; unmatched junction nucleotides: 11. The CDR3 DNA reads as TGTGCCAGTGCCAGGGGGACAGGTTGGGACAATGAGCAGTTCTTC. This sequence encodes CASARGTGWDNEQFF.

The rearrangement uses TRBV27 and TRBJ1-6; D gene unclear. The germline gives CDR1 MNHEY, CDR2 SMNVEV (reference sequence). V was cut by 2 bases and J by 7 bases, with 9 bases left in between. The CDR3 has 14 residues. The CDR3 loop is CASSLGPGNSPLHF. The CDR3, as DNA: TGTGCCAGCAGTTTAGGGCCCGGGAATTCACCCCTCCACTTT.

The V gene is TRBV10-3, the J gene TRBJ2-1; TRBD2 might be the D (6 bases). Germline V gene data show CDR1 as ENHRY and CDR2 as SYGVKD. CDR3 length: 12 residues. V was shortened by 10 bases and J by 6 bases, with 13 bases between the two germline ends. CDR3 sequence reads: CATGTRLNEQFF. CDR3 bases: TGTGCCACCGGGACTCGTCTCAATGAGCAGTTCTTC.

The CDR3 spells CASRAGGSYEQYF. The CDR3 DNA reads TGCGCCAGCAGGGCGGGAGGCTCCTACGAGCAGTACTTC. The rearrangement uses TRBV5-1 and TRBJ2-7, with TRBD2 matching 8 bases. V lost 5 bases to trimming and J lost 0 bases; unmatched junction nucleotides: 1. Germline loops: CDR1 SGHRS, CDR2 YFSETQ. CDR3 length: 13 amino acids.

The chain recombines TRBV6-5 with TRBJ2-5, with unresolved D. The V end lost 6 bases, the J end lost 2 bases, and 7 bases lay between the germline ends. Germline values: CDR1 MNHEY, CDR2 SVGAGI. There are 12 residues in the CDR3. Written as DNA, the CDR3 is TGTGCCAGCAGATTCAGGCAAGAGACCCAGTACTTC. This codes for CASRFRQETQYF.

As concerns this clone: This sample also contains other DNA sequences that code for the same CDR3. CDR3 coding DNA: TGCGCCAGCAGCTTAGGACTAGCGGCTTACAATGAGCAGTTCTTC. Its translation: CASSLGLAAYNEQFF. The chain is built from TRBV5-1 and TRBJ2-1; 10 nucleotides align to TRBD2. The CDR3 is 15 residues long. Germline V CDR1 and CDR2: SGHRS, YFSETQ. V dropped 2 bases and J dropped 4; count of bases not matched to a gene: 3. Full variable domain (outside the CDR3, taken from reference TRBV5-1 and TRBJ2-1): KAGVTQTPRYLIKTRGQQVTLSCSPISGHRSVSWYQQTPGQGLQFLFEYFSETQRNKGNFPGRFSGRQFSNSRSEMNVSTLELGDSALYLCASSLGLAAYNEQFFGPGTRLTVL.

This clone has just one count. V and J are TRBV18 and TRBJ2-7, with D possibly TRBD1 on 6 matching bases. The CDR3 contains 15 residues. V gave up 2 bases and J gave up 0 bases, with 11 bases separating them. Germline CDR1 is KGHSH and CDR2 is LQKENI. The CDR3 reads CASSPRSGHSYEQYF. CDR3 nucleotide sequence: TGTGCCAGCTCACCAAGGTCGGGACACTCCTACGAGCAGTACTTC.

V usage is TRBV3-1 (or the pseudogene TRBV3-2) and J usage is TRBJ1-1; 7 nucleotides align to TRBD1. Per germline, CDR1 LGHDT and CDR2 YNNKEL (reference sequence). J lost 3 bases, V lost 2 bases, and 9 bases had no gene match. This CDR3 comprises 16 residues. The CDR3 DNA follows: TGTGCCAGCAGCCAAATGACGACAGGGAGGGACACTGAAGCTTTCTTT. Amino acid sequence: CASSQMTTGRDTEAFF.

The gene calls are TRBV23-1 and TRBJ1-3; no clear D. TRBV23-1 is classed as an ORF, of uncertain function. The ends were cut back, 4 bases at V and 0 bases at J, with 4 bases in the middle. This CDR3 has 13 amino acids. This chain's CDR3 is CASSPSSGNTIYF. The CDR3 coding sequence is TGCGCCAGCAGTCCGAGCTCTGGAAACACCATATATTTT.

J is TRBJ1-5 and V is TRBV28, with D possibly being TRBD1 (6 bases). The V end was cut by 5 bases, the J end by 7 bases, with 15 bases between. The CDR3 sequence is 14 residues long. CDR1 and CDR2 from the germline V gene are MDHEN and SYDVKM. CDR3 in amino acids: CASSRTGNRQPQHF. Written as DNA, the CDR3 is TGTGCCAGCAGTCGCACAGGGAATCGACAGCCCCAGCATTTT.